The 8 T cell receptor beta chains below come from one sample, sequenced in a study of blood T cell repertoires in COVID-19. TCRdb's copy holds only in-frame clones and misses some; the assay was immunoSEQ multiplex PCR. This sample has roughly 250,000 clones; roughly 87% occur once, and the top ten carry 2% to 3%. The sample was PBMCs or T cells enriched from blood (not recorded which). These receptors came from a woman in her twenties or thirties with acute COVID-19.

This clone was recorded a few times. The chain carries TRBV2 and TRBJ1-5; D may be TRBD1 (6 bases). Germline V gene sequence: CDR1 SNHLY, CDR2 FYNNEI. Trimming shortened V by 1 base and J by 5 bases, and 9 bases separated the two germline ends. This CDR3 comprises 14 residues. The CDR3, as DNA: TGTGCCAGCAGTGAAGGGGCAGGGGATCAGCCCCAGCATTTT. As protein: CASSEGAGDQPQHF.

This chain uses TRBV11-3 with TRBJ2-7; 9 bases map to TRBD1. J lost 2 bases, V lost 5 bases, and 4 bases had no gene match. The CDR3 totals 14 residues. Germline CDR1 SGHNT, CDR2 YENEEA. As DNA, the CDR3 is TGTGCCAGCAGCCCTGGACAGGGGACCTACGAGCAGTACTTC. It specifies CASSPGQGTYEQYF.

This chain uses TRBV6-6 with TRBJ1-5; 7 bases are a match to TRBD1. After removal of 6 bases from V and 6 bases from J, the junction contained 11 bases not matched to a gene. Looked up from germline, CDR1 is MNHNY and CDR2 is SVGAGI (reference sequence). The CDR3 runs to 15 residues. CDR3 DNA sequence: TGTGCCAGCAGCCCAGAACAGGGGACCCGTCAGCCCCAGCATTTT. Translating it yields CASSPEQGTRQPQHF.

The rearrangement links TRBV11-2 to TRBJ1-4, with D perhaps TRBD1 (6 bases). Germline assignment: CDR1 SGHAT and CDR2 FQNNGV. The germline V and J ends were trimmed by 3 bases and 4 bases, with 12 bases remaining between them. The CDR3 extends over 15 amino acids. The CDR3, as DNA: TGTGCCAGCAGCTTCCCAGGACAGTTTAATGAAAAACTGTTTTTT. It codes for CASSFPGQFNEKLFF. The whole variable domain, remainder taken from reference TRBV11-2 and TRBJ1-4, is EAGVAQSPRYKIIEKRQSVAFWCNPISGHATLYWYQQILGQGPKLLIQFQNNGVVDDSQLPKDRFSAERLKGVDSTLKIQPAKLEDSAVYLCASSFPGQFNEKLFFGSGTQLSVL.

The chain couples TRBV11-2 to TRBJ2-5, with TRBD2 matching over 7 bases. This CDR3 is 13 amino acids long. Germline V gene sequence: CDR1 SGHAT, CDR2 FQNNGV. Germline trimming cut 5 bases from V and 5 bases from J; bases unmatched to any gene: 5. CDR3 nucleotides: TGTGCCAGCAGCCGGACTAGGGAGGAGACCCAGTACTTC. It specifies CASSRTREETQYF.

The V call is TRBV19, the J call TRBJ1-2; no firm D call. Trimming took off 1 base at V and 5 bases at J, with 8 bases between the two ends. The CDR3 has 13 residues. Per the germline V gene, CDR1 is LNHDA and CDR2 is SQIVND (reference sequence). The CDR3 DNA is TGTGCCAGTAGTATAGGGAGGGAGTATGGCTACACCTTC. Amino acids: CASSIGREYGYTF.

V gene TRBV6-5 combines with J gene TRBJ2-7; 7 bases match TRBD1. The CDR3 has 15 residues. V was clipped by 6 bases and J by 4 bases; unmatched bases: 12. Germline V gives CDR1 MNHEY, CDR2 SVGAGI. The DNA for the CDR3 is TGTGCCAGCAGCTCCCTGGGACAGACCGGGTACGAGCAGTACTTC. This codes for CASSSLGQTGYEQYF.

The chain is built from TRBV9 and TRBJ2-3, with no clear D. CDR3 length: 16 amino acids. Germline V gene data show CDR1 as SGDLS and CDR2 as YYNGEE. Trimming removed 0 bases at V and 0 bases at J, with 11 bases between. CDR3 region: CASSVVESPSTDTQYF. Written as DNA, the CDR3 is TGTGCCAGCAGCGTAGTTGAGAGCCCCAGCACAGATACGCAGTATTTT.